The clone carrying this T cell receptor (beta chain) was counted once. CDR1 is SGHNT, CDR2 YENEEA, per germline. V lost 5 bases, J lost 3 bases, and 7 bases lay in between. This CDR3 has 12 amino acids. The entry originates in a study of sequential checkpoint blockade in melanoma. Study-level background: Arm A got nivolumab then ipilimumab; arm B the reverse, 1:1.

The treatment was: randomized to nivolumab then ipilimumab (arm A) or the reverse (arm B). Patients had received no earlier DNA-damaging chemotherapy. From thawed PBMCs, live CD3+CD8+ cells negative for CD19 and CD56 were sorted. Libraries were prepared by immunoSEQ multiplex PCR; TCRdb keeps only in-frame clonotypes and omits some of them. The table lists over 6,500 clones, 50% to 75% of them singletons, with about 8.4% in the top ten. The chain recombines TRBV11-3 with TRBJ1-1; no firm D call. This sequence originates from a human donor with melanoma. The specimen was CD8+ T cells sorted from blood (inferred from file names), collected from a patient given nivolumab and ipilimumab in sequence. The CDR3 protein is CASSQGDTEAFF. The DNA for the CDR3 is TGTGCCAGCAGCCAAGGAGACACTGAAGCTTTCTTT.